Listed here is a single T cell receptor beta chain. The CDR3 is 16 amino acids. V lost 5 bases to trimming and J lost 3 bases; unmatched junction nucleotides: 9. Germline lookup yields CDR1 SGHNT and CDR2 YYREEE (reference sequence). Sample treatment: oral pan-JAK inhibitor, 5-10 mg twice daily. Following extraction, RNA underwent reverse transcription to cDNA, which served as the sequencing template. The method was immunoSEQ multiplex PCR; TCRdb's version includes in-frame clones alone and lacks a portion of them. Here the sample spans about 250,000 clones, 60% being singletons. These data belong to a study of CD8+ T cells in alopecia areata.

The rearrangement joins TRBV5-4 to TRBJ2-3; 10 bases are shared with TRBD2. The sequence derives from a human donor with alopecia areata. Specimen: CD4+ T cells sorted from blood, collected around week 54, from a patient treated with tofacitinib. The chain's CDR3 is CASSWRRAGGTDTQYF. In nucleotides, the CDR3 is TGTGCCAGCAGTTGGAGGCGAGCGGGGGGGACAGATACGCAGTATTTT.